This entry features one T cell receptor beta chain sequence. The treatment is: some 20 received Ad26.COV2.S at low or high dose, single or two shots; roughly five received placebo; per-sample allocation not given. Day 63 following the first vaccine or placebo injection was when the samples were taken. These data belong to a study of Ad26.COV2.S vaccination and SARS-CoV-2 variants. Study in general: Trial arm assignment for the donor was COV1001 Ad26.COV2.S.

The data were produced by immunoSEQ multiplex PCR, yet TCRdb's version contains in-frame clones alone and is incomplete. The table has more than 300,000 clones, just under 85% seen once. The clonotype comes from a person between 18 and 59 years old who received the Ad26.COV2.S COVID-19 vaccine or a placebo. The specimen was peripheral blood, collected in a trial of Ad26.COV2.S vaccine versus placebo.

The CDR3 DNA follows: TGTGCCAGCAGCCACTCGGGCCGGGGTGCAGATACGCAGTATTTT. Its protein product is CASSHSGRGADTQYF. The chain employs TRBV3-1 (or the pseudogene TRBV3-2) and TRBJ2-3, with D possibly TRBD2 on 5 matching bases. The CDR3 is 15 amino acids. Germline V gives CDR1 LGHDT, CDR2 YNNKEL (reference sequence). V lost 3 bases and J lost 4, with 14 bases in between.